The 14 T cell receptor beta chains given below trace back to one sample, sequenced in a study of shared clonotypes between healthy human individuals. Using immunoSEQ multiplex PCR, the repertoire was profiled, and TCRdb retains in-frame clones only, with some absent. There are around 2,000,000 clones in the sample; 90% to 95% occur only once, and 0.13% lies in the top ten. The sample taken for sequencing was naive CD4+ T cells sorted from blood. Subset noted: CD45RA+ positively selected. These receptors were collected from a man between 18 and 29 years old in good health.

The rearrangement uses TRBV7-9 and TRBJ1-2; 12 bases agree with TRBD1. This CDR3 is built from 15 residues. V was clipped by 2 bases and J by 7 bases; unmatched bases: 5. The germline gives CDR1 SEHNR, CDR2 FQNEAQ (reference sequence). This chain's CDR3 is CASSLSGTGGIGYTF. DNA of the CDR3: TGTGCCAGCAGCTTATCCGGGACAGGGGGCATTGGCTACACCTTC.

This chain uses TRBV21-1 with TRBJ2-7; the table names TRBD1, a call not compared with the DNA. TRBV21-1 is a known pseudogene. The CDR3 totals 14 residues. CDR3 nucleotides: TGTGCCATTAGTGGTCGGACATCCTCCTACGAGCAGTACTTC. It codes for CAISGRTSSYEQYF.

The rearrangement uses TRBV7-2 and TRBJ2-7, with 10 bases lining up with TRBD1. With V trimmed by 1 base and J by 2 bases, 8 bases remained unmatched. This CDR3 contains 17 residues. Germline assignment: CDR1 SGHTA and CDR2 FQGNSA. The chain's CDR3 is CASSLVNWDRGTYEQYF. The CDR3, as DNA: TGTGCCAGCAGCTTAGTTAATTGGGACAGGGGTACCTACGAGCAGTACTTC.

As for this clone: At the DNA level, this CDR3 is encoded by other sequences in the same sample as well. V is TRBV5-1 and J is TRBJ2-2; D gene ambiguous. Per the germline V gene, CDR1 is SGHRS and CDR2 is YFSETQ. Deletions cut 0 bases from V and 1 base from J, with 4 bases between. The CDR3 totals 14 residues. The chain's CDR3 is CASSLVQNTGELFF. The CDR3 nucleotides read TGCGCCAGCAGCTTGGTACAGAACACCGGGGAGCTGTTTTTT.

The V and J genes are TRBV7-9 and TRBJ1-6, with D hard to call. Per the germline V gene, CDR1 is SEHNR and CDR2 is FQNEAQ (reference sequence). The CDR3 has 15 amino acids. V gave up 7 bases and J gave up 5 bases, with 15 bases separating them. The CDR3 bases are TGTGCCAGCACCGAGAGGACGGAAGATAATTCACCCCTCCACTTT. It translates to CASTERTEDNSPLHF. Drawing the rest from reference TRBV7-9 and TRBJ1-6, the complete variable domain is DTGVSQNPRHKITKRGQNVTFRCDPISEHNRLYWYRQTLGQGPEFLTYFQNEAQLEKSRLLSDRFSAERPKGSFSTLEIQRTEQGDSAMYLCASTERTEDNSPLHFGNGTRLTVT.

The chain links TRBV30 to TRBJ2-3; D is unresolved. Germline V gene lookup returns CDR1 GTSNPN and CDR2 SVGIG (reference sequence). This CDR3 is built from 13 residues. The V end was cut by 8 bases, the J end by 1 base, with 13 bases between. In nucleotides, the CDR3 is TGTGCCCTTTATCGGTCTGGCACAGATACGCAGTATTTT. Amino acids: CALYRSGTDTQYF.

As concerns this clone: The junction departs from germline at one end; a sequencing error may be responsible. J is TRBJ2-7 and V is TRBV5-1; 8 bases are a match to TRBD2. Per the germline V gene, CDR1 is SGHRS and CDR2 is YFSETQ. This CDR3 spans 13 amino acids. The CDR3 loop is CASRAGDSHEQYF. The CDR3 DNA is TGCGCCAGCAGAGCGGGAGACTCCCACGAGCAGTACTTC.

The chain combines TRBV5-1 with TRBJ2-2, with 8 bases identical to TRBD2. V shed 0 bases, J shed 1 base, and the junction held 2 bases outside the gene matches. The V gene's germline CDR1 is SGHRS and CDR2 YFSETQ. CDR3 size: 16 residues. The CDR3 DNA sequence: TGCGCCAGCAGCTTGGTGGGACTAGGGAACACCGGGGAGCTGTTTTTT. Its protein is CASSLVGLGNTGELFF.

The genes are TRBV7-8 and TRBJ2-1, with 12 bases fitting TRBD2. The CDR3 spans 17 residues. V was clipped by 5 bases and J by 2 bases; unmatched bases: 7. Per the germline V gene, CDR1 is SGHVS and CDR2 is FQNEAQ. In DNA, the CDR3 is TGTGCCAGCAGCCTACTGGGACTAGCGGGTACCTACAATGAGCAGTTCTTC. Translated: CASSLLGLAGTYNEQFF.

This chain links TRBV30 with TRBJ1-4; D is unclear. V was shortened by 2 bases and J by 10 bases, with 11 bases between the two germline ends. This CDR3 has 12 residues. Germline V gene lookup returns CDR1 GTSNPN and CDR2 SVGIG (reference sequence). The CDR3 sequence: CAWSIARGKLFF. The CDR3, as DNA: TGTGCCTGGAGTATTGCACGGGGAAAACTGTTTTTT.

This clone was observed once. The CDR3 sequence is CASSKGLAGEDTQYF. The CDR3 region has the DNA TGTGCCAGCAGCAAGGGACTAGCGGGAGAAGATACGCAGTATTTT. The V call is TRBV5-6, the J call TRBJ2-3; 14 nucleotides agree with TRBD2. The CDR3 has 15 amino acids. V trimming: 4 bases; J trimming: 5 bases; junction bases outside the gene matches: 3. Looked up from germline, CDR1 is SGHDT and CDR2 is YYEEEE.

CDR3 sequence: CASSLSMSYEQYF. The DNA of the CDR3 is TGCGCCAGCAGCCTAAGCATGTCCTACGAGCAGTACTTC. The chain links TRBV4-1 to TRBJ2-7; D is undetermined. Trimming stripped 4 bases from V and 1 base from J, with 8 bases between. The CDR3 covers 13 residues. Germline assignment: CDR1 MGHRA and CDR2 YSYEKL.

Worth noting for this clone: The same CDR3 is also encoded by other DNA sequences in this sample. This chain uses TRBV5-1 with TRBJ1-6; TRBD1 matches 7 bases. CDR3 length: 16 residues. Per the germline V gene, CDR1 is SGHRS and CDR2 is YFSETQ. V trimming: 0 bases; J trimming: 5 bases; junction bases outside the gene matches: 5. The CDR3 is CASSLGQGKNNSPLHF. CDR3 DNA: TGCGCCAGCAGCTTGGGACAGGGTAAAAATAATTCACCCCTCCACTTT.

For this clone: Other DNA sequences from this sample encode an identical CDR3 as well. The chain is built from TRBV30 and TRBJ2-1; D gene uncertain. CDR1 is GTSNPN and CDR2 is SVGIG in the germline V gene (reference sequence). With 3 bases removed from V and 7 bases from J, the gap between germline ends came to 7 bases. CDR3 size: 11 residues. This CDR3 reads CAWSLRNEQFF. The CDR3 nucleotides are TGTGCCTGGAGCCTCCGGAATGAGCAGTTCTTC.